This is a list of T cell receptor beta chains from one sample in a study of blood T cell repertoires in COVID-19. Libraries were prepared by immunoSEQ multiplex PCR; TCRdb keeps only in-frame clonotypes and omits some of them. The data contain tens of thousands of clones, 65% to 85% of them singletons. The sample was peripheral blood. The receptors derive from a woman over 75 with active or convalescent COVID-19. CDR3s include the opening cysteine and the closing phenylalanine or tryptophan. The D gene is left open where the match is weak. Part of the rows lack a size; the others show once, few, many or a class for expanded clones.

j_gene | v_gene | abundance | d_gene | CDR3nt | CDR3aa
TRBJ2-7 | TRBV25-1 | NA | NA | TGTGCCAGCAGTGATCCCGAGCGCGAGCAGTACTTC | CASSDPEREQYF
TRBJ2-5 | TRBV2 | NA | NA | TGTGCCAGCAGTGTCGGGACGAGGGGGAAGGACGAGACCCAGTACTTC | CASSVGTRGKDETQYF
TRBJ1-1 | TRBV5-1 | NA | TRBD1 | TGCGCCAGCAGCGGACAGGGCTCTGAAGCTTTCTTT | CASSGQGSEAFF
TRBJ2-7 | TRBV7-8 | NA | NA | TGTGCCAGCAGCTTAGTGAGATCCTACGAGCAGTACTTC | CASSLVRSYEQYF
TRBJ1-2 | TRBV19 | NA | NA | TGTGCCAGTAGTATAGCAGATAACTATGGCTACACCTTC | CASSIADNYGYTF
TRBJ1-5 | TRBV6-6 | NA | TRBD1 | TGTGCCAGCAGTTCAGGGACAGGGGGAGGTAATCAGCCCCAGCATTTT | CASSSGTGGGNQPQHF
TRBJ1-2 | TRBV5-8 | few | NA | TGTGCCAGCAGCTTGGCCCGACAGACGAATCGTGTCTATGGCTACACCTTC | CASSLARQTNRVYGYTF
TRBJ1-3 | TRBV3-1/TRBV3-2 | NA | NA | TGTGCCAGCAGCCAAGATTACAGGGCTGGAAACACCATATATTTT | CASSQDYRAGNTIYF
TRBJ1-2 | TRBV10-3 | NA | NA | TGTGCCATCACCCCAGGACTTAACTATGGCTACACCTTC | CAITPGLNYGYTF
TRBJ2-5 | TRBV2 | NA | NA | TGTGCCAGCACCCCCCGGACAGCCATTAAAGAGACCCAGTACTTC | CASTPRTAIKETQYF
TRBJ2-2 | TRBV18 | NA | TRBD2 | TGTGCCAGCTCCCACAGCGGGGGGTTCAACACCGGGGAGCTGTTTTTT | CASSHSGGFNTGELFF
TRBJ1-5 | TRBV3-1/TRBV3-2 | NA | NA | TGTGCCAGCAGCCAAGATCTACAGGCTCAGCCCCAGCATTTT | CASSQDLQAQPQHF
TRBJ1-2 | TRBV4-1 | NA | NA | TGCGCCAGCAGCCAAGCAGACAGGAACTATGGCTACACCTTC | CASSQADRNYGYTF
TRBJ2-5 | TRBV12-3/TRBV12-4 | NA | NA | TGTGCCAGCAGTTTCCGGGTCCAAGAGACCCAGTACTTC | CASSFRVQETQYF
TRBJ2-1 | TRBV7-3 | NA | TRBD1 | TGTGCCAGCAGCAAAACGACCCAGGGGGATGAGCAGTTCTTC | CASSKTTQGDEQFF
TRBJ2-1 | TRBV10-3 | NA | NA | TGTGCCTCCGAGGCGGGGCTTACCGGCGATGAGCAGTTCTTC | CASEAGLTGDEQFF
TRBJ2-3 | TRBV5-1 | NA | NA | TGCGCCAGCAGCTTGGTGGGGGGAACCACAGATACGCAGTATTTT | CASSLVGGTTDTQYF
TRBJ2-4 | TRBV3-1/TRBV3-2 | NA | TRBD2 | TGTGCCAGCAGCCAAGTACTAGCGGTGAGAGCCAAAAACATTCAGTACTTC | CASSQVLAVRAKNIQYF
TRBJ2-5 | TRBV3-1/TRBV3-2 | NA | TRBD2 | TGTGCCAGCAGCCAAGAGAGTAGCGGGGAGACCCAGTACTTC | CASSQESSGETQYF
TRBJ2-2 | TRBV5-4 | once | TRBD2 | TGTGCCAGCAGCTTTACTAGCGCTAACACCGGGGAGCTGTTTTTT | CASSFTSANTGELFF
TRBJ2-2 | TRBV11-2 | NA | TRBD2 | TGTGCAGCAGCCCGAGGACTAGCGGGAAACACCGGGGAGCTGTTTTTT | CAAARGLAGNTGELFF
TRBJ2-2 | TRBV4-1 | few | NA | TGCGCCAGCAGCCAAGAAGCCAGGTACACCGGGGAGCTGTTTTTT | CASSQEARYTGELFF
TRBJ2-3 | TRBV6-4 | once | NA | TGTGCCAGCAGCGGAGTACCAGAGACAGATACGCAGTATTTT | CASSGVPETDTQYF
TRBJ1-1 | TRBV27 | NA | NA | TGTGCCAGCAGAGGAGTTTCGGCGGTGAACACTGAAGCTTTCTTT | CASRGVSAVNTEAFF
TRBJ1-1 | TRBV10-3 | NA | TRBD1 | TGTGCCATCAGGACAGGGGGCGCCGCCACTGAAGCTTTCTTT | CAIRTGGAATEAFF
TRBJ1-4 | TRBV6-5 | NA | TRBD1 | TGTGCCAGCAGACGCACCGGGACAGGGAATGAAAAACTGTTTTTT | CASRRTGTGNEKLFF
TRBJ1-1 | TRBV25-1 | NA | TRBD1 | TGTGCCAGCAGTGGACAGGGGGTGACTGAAGCTTTCTTT | CASSGQGVTEAFF
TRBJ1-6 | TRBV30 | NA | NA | TGTGCCTGGAGAGTAGTTCGATTCTATAATTCACCCCTCCACTTT | CAWRVVRFYNSPLHF
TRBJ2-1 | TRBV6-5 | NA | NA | TGTGCCAGCAGTTTAGGAGACTCCTACAATGAGCAGTTCTTC | CASSLGDSYNEQFF
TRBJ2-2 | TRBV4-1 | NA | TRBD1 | TGCGCCAGCAGCCTACAGGGGAGCACCGGGGAGCTGTTTTTT | CASSLQGSTGELFF
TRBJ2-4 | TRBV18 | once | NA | TGTGCCAGCTCACGAGAGTTAGCCAAAAACATTCAGTACTTC | CASSRELAKNIQYF
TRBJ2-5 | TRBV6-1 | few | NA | TGTGCCAGCAGTGAACGGTACAGGGCCCATGAAGAGACCCAGTACTTC | CASSERYRAHEETQYF
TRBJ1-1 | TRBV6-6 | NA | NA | TGTGCCAGCAGCCGTTTGACACCTGAAGCTTTCTTT | CASSRLTPEAFF
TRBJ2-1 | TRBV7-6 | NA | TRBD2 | TGTGCCAGCAGCTTACAAGAATCCCTGATAGCGGGGAGCTCCTACAATGAGCAGTTCTTC | CASSLQESLIAGSSYNEQFF
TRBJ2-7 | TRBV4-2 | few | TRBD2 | TGTGCCAGCAGCCAAGGCGGGGGAGGTATATACGAGCAGTACTTC | CASSQGGGGIYEQYF
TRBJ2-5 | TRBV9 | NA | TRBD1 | TGTGCCAGCAGCGTAGACAGGGGCGGTCAAGAGACCCAGTACTTC | CASSVDRGGQETQYF
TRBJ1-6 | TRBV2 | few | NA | TGTGCCAGCAGTCCCCTTGACCCGAGACTCTATAATTCACCCCTCCACTTT | CASSPLDPRLYNSPLHF
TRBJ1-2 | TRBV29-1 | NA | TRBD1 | TGCAGCGTGGGCCCCATCTGGGACAGGGGTTCCTATGGCTACACCTTC | CSVGPIWDRGSYGYTF
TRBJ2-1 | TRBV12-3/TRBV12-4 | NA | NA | TGTGCCAGCAGTTACGGGACACCGAATGAGCAGTTCTTC | CASSYGTPNEQFF
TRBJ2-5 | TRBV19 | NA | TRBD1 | TGTGCCAGTAGACATGAAAACAGGGGGCAGGAGACCCAGTACTTC | CASRHENRGQETQYF
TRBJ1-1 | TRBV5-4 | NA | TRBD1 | TGTGCCAGCAGTCGGGACAGGGGGCCCTATTTTGAAGCTTTCTTT | CASSRDRGPYFEAFF
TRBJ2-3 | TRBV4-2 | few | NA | TGTGCCAGCAGCCAAGATCGTCGGGGAGCGACAGATACGCAGTATTTT | CASSQDRRGATDTQYF
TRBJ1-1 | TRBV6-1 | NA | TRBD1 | TGTGCCAGCAGTGAAAGACAGGGGCGCACTGAAGCTTTCTTT | CASSERQGRTEAFF
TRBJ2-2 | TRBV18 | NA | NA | TGTGCCAGCTCACTCTTACCCCCGTCCGGGGACACCGGGGAGCTGTTTTTT | CASSLLPPSGDTGELFF
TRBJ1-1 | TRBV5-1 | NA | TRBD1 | TGCGCCAGCAGCCCAATGGGACAGGGCGGCACTGAAGCTTTCTTT | CASSPMGQGGTEAFF
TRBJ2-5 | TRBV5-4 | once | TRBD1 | TGTGCCAGCAGCTACAGGGGTGAAGAGACCCAGTACTTC | CASSYRGEETQYF
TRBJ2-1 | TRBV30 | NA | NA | TGTGCCTGGAGCCAGGACAATGAGCAGTTCTTC | CAWSQDNEQFF
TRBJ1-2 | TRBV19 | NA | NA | TGTGCCAGTAGTATTCGGGGGAACTATGGCTACACCTTC | CASSIRGNYGYTF
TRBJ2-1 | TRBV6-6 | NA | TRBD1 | TGTGCCAGCAGTCCGGGACAGGGCACCTACAATGAGCAGTTCTTC | CASSPGQGTYNEQFF
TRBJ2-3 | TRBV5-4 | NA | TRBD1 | TGTGCCAGCAGCCCGATCCGGGACAGGAAAGTCCATACGCAGTATTTT | CASSPIRDRKVHTQYF
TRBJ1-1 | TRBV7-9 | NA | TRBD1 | TGTGCCAGCACCCTCGGACAGGTCGGGACTGAAGCTTTCTTT | CASTLGQVGTEAFF
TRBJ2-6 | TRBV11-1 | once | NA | TGTGCCAGCAGCTTCACAGGGTCTGGGGCCAACGTCCTGACTTTC | CASSFTGSGANVLTF
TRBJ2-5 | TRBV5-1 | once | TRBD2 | TGCGCCAGCAGCTTGTCGACTAGCGCTCGGGTGGGTCTGGAGACCCAGTACTTC | CASSLSTSARVGLETQYF